This T cell receptor beta chain was sequenced in a study of cytomegalovirus exposure and HLA in healthy donors. Broader study findings: Researchers catalogued 150 or so TCR beta chains as cytomegalovirus-associated. In a later analysis, most CMV-associated TCR beta chains appeared HLA-restricted. Immune exposure was documented only through CMV serostatus.

The primer mix had 60 Vbeta and 13 Jbeta primers. The repertoire was sequenced with immunoSEQ multiplex PCR; TCRdb's copy has only in-frame clones and lacks some. The table lists 130,000 or so clones, 6.5% to 9.5% of them singletons. CDR3 size: 17 residues. Comments on this clone: As yet, its antigen is unknown.

Material for sequencing was PBMCs. V and J are TRBV7-5 and TRBJ2-4; TRBD1 is taken as the D call from the table, unchecked against the DNA. TRBV7-5 counts as a pseudogene. This sequence was found in a woman in her forties in good health and CMV-seropositive. The CDR3 spells CVRSLAGTGGPLCIQYF. The CDR3 nucleotides read TGTGTCAGAAGCTTGGCCGGGACAGGGGGCCCCTTATGCATTCAGTACTTC.